This TCR beta chain was captured by sequencing in a study of Ad26.COV2.S vaccination and SARS-CoV-2 variants. Treatment here: 15 to 20 received Ad26.COV2.S at low or high dose, single or two shots; about 5 received placebo; per-sample allocation not given. Sampling happened 63 days after the first vaccine or placebo injection. Some clones are missing from TCRdb's copy, which holds only in-frame ones; the method was immunoSEQ multiplex PCR. This table has some 290,000 clones, around 85% appearing once. The receptor's source is a person aged 18-60 years who received the Ad26.COV2.S COVID-19 vaccine or a placebo. The sample in question was peripheral blood, obtained in a trial of Ad26.COV2.S vaccine versus placebo.

In nucleotides, the CDR3 is TGTGCCAGTAGTACTAGAACCGACGGCTACACCTTC. This codes for CASSTRTDGYTF. The rearrangement links TRBV19 to TRBJ1-2; D is unresolved. V shed 4 bases and J shed 8 bases, with 11 bases lying between them. Germline V gives CDR1 LNHDA, CDR2 SQIVND (reference sequence). The CDR3 is 12 residues long. The full variable domain, its missing parts supplied by reference TRBV19 and TRBJ1-2, is DGGITQSPKYLFRKEGQNVTLSCEQNLNHDAMYWYRQDPGQGLRLIYYSQIVNDFQKGDIAEGYSVSREKKESFPLTVTSAQKNPTAFYLCASSTRTDGYTFGSGTRLTVV.